This T cell receptor (beta chain) originates from a study of T-cell reconstitution after alpha-beta-depleted transplantation in children. This clonotype was picked up a small number of times. Antigen unknown. Study findings and constraints: At day 60, the high TCRbeta diversity found in some patients originated from recipient T cells and thymic progenitors that had survived. A year had passed since transplant, and T-cell counts and diversity by then came mostly from newly produced T cells.

This sample's TCRbeta library carried unique molecular identifier barcodes. TCRdb reprocessed the PCR reads via MiXCR and lists one record per CDR3 protein. Found here are about 980,000 distinct CDR3 sequences, around 30% of them singletons; the top ten hold around 30%. This specimen was PBMCs, mostly from graft donor cells, taken 360 days after TCRalphabeta/CD19-depleted stem cell transplant. This receptor was obtained from a boy in the first two years of life who had a stem cell transplant for SCID, so the T cells may come from the graft donor.

The CDR3, as DNA: TGCAGCGCCAAGCACAGGGGAGCAGAAAAACTGTTTTTT. Translating it yields CSAKHRGAEKLFF. The chain has TRBV29-1 and TRBJ1-4; 7 bases match TRBD1. This CDR3 contains 13 residues. Germline trimming cut 7 bases from V and 8 bases from J; bases unmatched to any gene: 10. The germline CDR1 and CDR2 sequences are SQVTM and ANQGSEA.